This note documents a single T cell receptor beta chain sequence. Trimming took 1 base from V and 9 from J; bases not matched to a gene: 12. Per the germline V gene, CDR1 is MNHEY and CDR2 is SMNVEV (reference sequence). CDR3 size: 16 residues. The source of the sample is a study of blood T cell repertoires in COVID-19. Per the original data handling: Amplification of reference gene primers provided the estimated nucleated cell counts. Sequencing used immunoSEQ multiplex PCR; TCRdb keeps in-frame clones, though not all of them. V and J calls plus clone size are reproduced from that table; the DNA served to infer D and trimming. The sample has nearly 30,000 clones, 89% seen once.

This clonotype originated in a human donor in a cohort sampled during active COVID-19. The gene calls are TRBV27 and TRBJ2-1, with 7 bases identical to TRBD2. Input material: peripheral blood. CDR3: CASSLFLARGIAEQFF. The CDR3 DNA is TGTGCCAGCAGTTTATTCCTAGCGCGGGGGATCGCTGAGCAGTTCTTC.